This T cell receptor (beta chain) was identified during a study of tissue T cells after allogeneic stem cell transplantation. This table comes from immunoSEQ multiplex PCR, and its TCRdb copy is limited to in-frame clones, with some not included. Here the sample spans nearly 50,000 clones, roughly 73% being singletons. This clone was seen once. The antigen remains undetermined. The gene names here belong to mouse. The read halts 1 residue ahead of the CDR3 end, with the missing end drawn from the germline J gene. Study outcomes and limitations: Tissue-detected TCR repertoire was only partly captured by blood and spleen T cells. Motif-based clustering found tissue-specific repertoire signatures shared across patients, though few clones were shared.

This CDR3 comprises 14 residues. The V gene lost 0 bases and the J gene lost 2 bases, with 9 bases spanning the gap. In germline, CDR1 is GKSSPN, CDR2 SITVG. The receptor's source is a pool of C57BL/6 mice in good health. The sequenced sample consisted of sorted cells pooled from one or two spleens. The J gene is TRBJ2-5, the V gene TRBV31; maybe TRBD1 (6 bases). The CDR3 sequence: CAWSLNRAQDTQYF. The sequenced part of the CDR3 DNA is TGTGCCTGGAGTCTAAACAGGGCCCAAGACACCCAGTAC.